One sample yielded the 20 T cell receptor beta chains listed below, sequenced in a study of shared clonotypes between healthy human individuals. The protocol was immunoSEQ multiplex PCR, while the TCRdb copy is restricted to in-frame clones and leaves out a portion. This table holds around 600,000 clones, 97% found once. The sample comprised naive CD4+ T cells sorted from blood. The subset denotes: CD45RA+ positively selected. These receptors were collected from a woman aged 30 to 39 in good health.

This CDR3 reads CASSPGQGDTGELFF. The CDR3 bases are TGTGCCAGCAGTCCCGGACAGGGGGACACCGGGGAGCTGTTTTTT. The genes are TRBV7-9 and TRBJ2-2, with 10 bases fitting TRBD1. There are 15 residues in the CDR3. The trim removed 6 bases at V and 3 bases at J, leaving 4 bases unmatched. Germline loops: CDR1 SEHNR, CDR2 FQNEAQ (reference sequence).

V is TRBV2 and J is TRBJ2-3; 13 positions match TRBD2. The germline CDR1 and CDR2 sequences are SNHLY and FYNNEI. The ends lost 6 bases at V and 7 bases at J; junction bases unmatched: 7. The CDR3 extends over 15 amino acids. CDR3 region: CASSAGTSGMNTQYF. CDR3 nucleotide sequence: TGTGCCAGCAGCGCCGGGACTAGCGGGATGAATACGCAGTATTTT.

A single count supports this clone. CDR3 amino acids: CASSSGQGTTEAFF. The CDR3 DNA follows: TGTGCCAGCAGCAGCGGACAGGGGACCACTGAAGCTTTCTTT. V gene TRBV5-6 combines with J gene TRBJ1-1; 9 bases agree with TRBD1. V lost 4 bases and J lost 4; bases outside the gene matches: 5. This CDR3 is 14 amino acids long. In germline, CDR1 is SGHDT, CDR2 YYEEEE. Filled out from reference TRBV5-6 and TRBJ1-1, the complete variable domain reads DAGVTQSPTHLIKTRGQQVTLRCSPKSGHDTVSWYQQALGQGPQFIFQYYEEEERQRGNFPDRFSGHQFPNYSSELNVNALLLGDSALYLCASSSGQGTTEAFFGQGTRLTVV.

This chain links TRBV5-1 with TRBJ2-3, with D unresolved. V lost 1 base, J lost 0 bases, and 3 bases lay in between. The CDR3 is made up of 13 amino acids. The germline gives CDR1 SGHRS, CDR2 YFSETQ. The CDR3 region is CASSLFSTDTQYF. CDR3 DNA sequence: TGCGCCAGCAGCTTGTTCAGCACAGATACGCAGTATTTT. The full variable domain, in which reference TRBV5-1 and TRBJ2-3 provide the parts outside the CDR3, is KAGVTQTPRYLIKTRGQQVTLSCSPISGHRSVSWYQQTPGQGLQFLFEYFSETQRNKGNFPGRFSGRQFSNSRSEMNVSTLELGDSALYLCASSLFSTDTQYFGPGTRLTVL.

The chain combines TRBV7-2 with TRBJ2-1, with TRBD2 matching 8 bases. V was pared by 5 bases and J by 10 bases, with 19 bases of the junction left unmatched. Per the germline V gene, CDR1 is SGHTA and CDR2 is FQGNSA. CDR3 length: 17 residues. The CDR3 sequence: CASSGRAGAGANVEQFF. CDR3 in DNA: TGTGCCAGCAGCGGGCGCGCGGGAGCGGGAGCTAATGTAGAGCAGTTCTTC.

This sequence joins TRBV7-2 and TRBJ1-1; D remains ambiguous. Trimming shortened V by 7 bases and J by 2 bases, and 14 bases separated the two germline ends. Germline V gene data show CDR1 as SGHTA and CDR2 as FQGNSA. The CDR3 is 14 amino acids. For the CDR3, the DNA is TGTGCCAGCACTCCTAGGGCAGCTAACACTGAAGCTTTCTTT. Amino acid sequence: CASTPRAANTEAFF.

V gene TRBV28 combines with J gene TRBJ2-6, with D perhaps TRBD2 (5 bases). CDR1 and CDR2 (germline): MDHEN, SYDVKM. With 4 bases removed from V and 3 bases from J, the gap between germline ends came to 7 bases. CDR3 size: 14 residues. CDR3: CASSSRGGANVLTF. Here the CDR3 DNA reads TGTGCCAGCAGTTCCCGGGGTGGGGCCAACGTCCTGACTTTC.

The chain carries TRBV5-1 and TRBJ2-7; D remains ambiguous. The CDR3 consists of 16 residues. Trimming removed 0 bases at V and 1 base at J, with 14 bases between. Per germline, CDR1 SGHRS and CDR2 YFSETQ. The DNA for the CDR3 is TGCGCCAGCAGCTTGGAGGGCTCTCCCCCTTCCTACGAGCAGTACTTC. Its translation is CASSLEGSPPSYEQYF.

The chain recombines TRBV7-6 with TRBJ1-2; 10 bases are shared with TRBD1. This CDR3 has 14 amino acids. Trimming at V came to 5 bases and at J to 6 bases, leaving 6 bases not matched to a gene. Looked up from germline, CDR1 is SGHVS and CDR2 is FNYEAQ. The CDR3 region is CASSKQGTGDGYTF. Written as DNA, the CDR3 is TGTGCCAGCAGCAAGCAAGGGACAGGGGATGGCTACACCTTC.

The chain links TRBV10-1 to TRBJ2-2, with a weak D call TRBD2 (5 bases). The V gene lost 5 bases and the J gene lost 5 bases, with 9 bases spanning the gap. The CDR3 has 13 amino acids. Germline-derived CDR1 and CDR2 are WNHNN and SYGVQD (reference sequence). CDR3: CASSSGITGELFF. For the CDR3, the DNA is TGCGCCAGCAGTTCGGGGATAACCGGGGAGCTGTTTTTT.

The chain is built from TRBV10-3 and TRBJ2-1, with 10 bases lining up with TRBD2. This CDR3 comprises 14 residues. The germline CDR1 and CDR2 sequences are ENHRY and SYGVKD. V trimming: 5 bases; J trimming: 7 bases; junction bases outside the gene matches: 5. CDR3 protein: CAISMSGRENEQFF. The CDR3 region has the DNA TGTGCCATCAGTATGAGCGGGAGGGAAAATGAGCAGTTCTTC.

This clone was counted a single time. The chain carries TRBV6-1 and TRBJ2-2, with 8 positions matching TRBD1. V trimming: 6 bases; J trimming: 11 bases; junction bases outside the gene matches: 8. This CDR3 is built from 13 residues. The V gene's germline CDR1 is MNHNS and CDR2 SASEGT. The DNA for the CDR3 is TGTGCCAGCAGCCGACAGGGGATATCCGAGCTGTTTTTT. Translated, it gives CASSRQGISELFF.

The table lists this clone with a count of one. This sequence joins TRBV5-5 and TRBJ2-2, with D perhaps TRBD1 (5 bases). The ends were cut back, 7 bases at V and 0 bases at J, with 13 bases in the middle. The CDR3 contains 15 residues. From germline, CDR1 is SGHKS and CDR2 YYEKEE (reference sequence). In DNA form, the CDR3 reads TGTGCCAGCTGCGACAGACCCGCGAACACCGGGGAGCTGTTTTTT. It specifies CASCDRPANTGELFF.

V gene TRBV25-1 combines with J gene TRBJ2-1, with 7 nucleotides matching TRBD1. This CDR3 is 14 amino acids long. The J segment lost 4 bases and the V segment lost 3 bases, leaving 3 bases of the junction unmatched. Germline V gene sequence: CDR1 MGHDK, CDR2 SYGVNS. The CDR3 reads CASSDIQGYNEQFF. The CDR3 nucleotides read TGTGCCAGCAGTGATATACAGGGGTACAATGAGCAGTTCTTC.

The chain links TRBV5-1 to TRBJ2-4; D could derive from TRBD1 or TRBD2 (6 bases each). The CDR3 extends over 14 amino acids. V dropped 4 bases and J dropped 8 bases, with 16 bases sitting between them. The germline V gene has CDR1 SGHRS and CDR2 YFSETQ. The CDR3 DNA reads TGCGCCAGCAGCCCCGGGACGGAGGGGGACATTCAGTACTTC. Translating it yields CASSPGTEGDIQYF.

This clone has only a few counts. V is TRBV11-2 and J is TRBJ2-1; D remains unclear. The CDR3 covers 13 residues. Germline-derived CDR1 and CDR2 are SGHAT and FQNNGV. V lost 0 bases and J lost 5, with 5 bases in between. DNA for the CDR3: TGTGCCAGCAGCTTAGACAGAAACAATGAGCAGTTCTTC. It is translated as CASSLDRNNEQFF.

This clone occurred once. This CDR3 is CASSPSTGTGGGTVQYF. The CDR3 DNA follows: TGTGCCAGCAGCCCCAGCACCGGGACAGGGGGAGGGACGGTGCAGTACTTC. The chain has TRBV7-2 and TRBJ2-5; 11 positions match TRBD1. J lost 11 bases, V lost 5 bases, and 19 bases had no gene match. In germline, CDR1 is SGHTA, CDR2 FQGNSA. The CDR3 has 17 amino acids.

The chain links TRBV7-9 to TRBJ2-2; D is perhaps TRBD1 (6 bases). This CDR3 has 18 amino acids. V was pared by 8 bases and J by 6 bases, with 28 bases between. The germline gives CDR1 SEHNR, CDR2 FQNEAQ (reference sequence). As DNA, the CDR3 is TGTGCCAGCCATCTGGGACAAGGGCCGTTTGGAAAAGCCGGGGAGCTGTTTTTT. This sequence encodes CASHLGQGPFGKAGELFF.

V usage is TRBV2 and J usage is TRBJ1-2; 8 bases match TRBD1. Germline V gene sequence: CDR1 SNHLY, CDR2 FYNNEI. The CDR3 extends over 15 amino acids. Unmatched junction bases numbered 7, after V lost 3 bases and J lost 4 bases. The CDR3 spells CASSEGGRGLYGYTF. In nucleotides, the CDR3 is TGTGCCAGCAGTGAGGGGGGCAGGGGGCTCTATGGCTACACCTTC. Full variable domain (missing parts from reference TRBV2 and TRBJ1-2): EPEVTQTPSHQVTQMGQEVILRCVPISNHLYFYWYRQILGQKVEFLVSFYNNEISEKSEIFDDQFSVERPDGSNFTLKIRSTKLEDSAMYFCASSEGGRGLYGYTFGSGTRLTVV.

The rearrangement uses TRBV28 and TRBJ1-3; TRBD1 agrees at 9 bases. The CDR3 contains 14 residues. Germline CDR1 and CDR2: MDHEN and SYDVKM. Unmatched junction bases numbered 3, after V lost 9 bases and J lost 0 bases. In nucleotides, the CDR3 is TGTGCCAGTACAGGGGGCCACTCTGGAAACACCATATATTTT. Translation: CASTGGHSGNTIYF.